The clone carrying this T cell receptor (beta chain) appeared a single time. The antigen remains undetermined. Germline V gene sequence: CDR1 LNHDA, CDR2 SQIVND (reference sequence). The CDR3 covers 16 residues. Trimming removed 4 bases from V and 0 bases from J, with 16 bases in between. This entry comes from a study of a mutant IDH1 vaccine in newly diagnosed glioma. Study as a whole: Vaccines were begun 4-6 weeks after radiotherapy alone, or with temozolomide cycles. Most had both radiotherapy and temozolomide beforehand; others had only one. Study results and caveats: Among top peripheral T cell clonotypes, changes seemed unrelated to pseudoprogression.

The table came from immunoSEQ multiplex PCR; TCRdb's copy has only in-frame clones and leaves some out. The repertoire consists of about 60,000 clones, with roughly 80% occurring once and the leading ten covering less than 7%. Time point meaning: week 35, safety follow-up. The study gave 300 ug of mutant IDH1 20-mer peptide per vaccine dose, with topical imiquimod. Patients came in for eight vaccinations, in weeks 1, 3, 5, 7, 11, 15, 19 and 23. The TCR sequence derives from a man aged 35-49 years with glioma. The specimen comprised PBMCs, sampled from a glioma patient whose treatment included an IDH1 peptide vaccine. V and J are TRBV19 and TRBJ2-7; D is tentatively TRBD1 or TRBD2 (6 bases each). The CDR3 DNA follows: TGTGCCAGTAGTACTCGGGGGACATCTAGCTCCTACGAGCAGTACTTC. The encoded protein is CASSTRGTSSSYEQYF.